One and the same sample provided the 27 T cell receptor beta chains below, sequenced in a study of blood T cell repertoires in COVID-19. Assay used: immunoSEQ multiplex PCR; TCRdb lists only in-frame clones, some missing. The sample yields roughly 180,000 clones, roughly four fifths seen once. Material: PBMCs or T cells enriched from blood (not recorded which). The receptors were sampled from a man between 40 and 49 years old who had recovered from COVID-19.

This chain connects TRBV2 to TRBJ2-7; 11 bases line up with TRBD1. The V gene end was trimmed by 6 bases and the J gene end by 5 bases; junction bases not matched to a gene: 6. The CDR3 has 14 residues. Per the germline V gene, CDR1 is SNHLY and CDR2 is FYNNEI. CDR3 DNA: TGTGCCAGCAGCCCGACGGGACAGGGGGACGAGCAGTACGTC. This codes for CASSPTGQGDEQYV.

The V call is TRBV5-6, the J call TRBJ2-4, with 9 bases that match TRBD1. From germline, CDR1 is SGHDT and CDR2 YYEEEE. The CDR3 covers 15 residues. V lost 4 bases, J lost 2 bases, and 4 bases stayed unmatched. The CDR3, as DNA: TGTGCCAGCAGCGGGACAGGGAATCCCAAAAACATTCAGTACTTC. It is translated as CASSGTGNPKNIQYF. Filled out from reference TRBV5-6 and TRBJ2-4, the complete variable domain reads DAGVTQSPTHLIKTRGQQVTLRCSPKSGHDTVSWYQQALGQGPQFIFQYYEEEERQRGNFPDRFSGHQFPNYSSELNVNALLLGDSALYLCASSGTGNPKNIQYFGAGTRLSVL.

This rearrangement joins TRBV9 to TRBJ2-3, with 8 bases lining up with TRBD1. Losses at the gene ends were 4 bases for V and 6 bases for J; bases not matched to a gene: 10. In germline, CDR1 is SGDLS, CDR2 YYNGEE. The CDR3 consists of 15 residues. The CDR3 loop is CASSPRTGLDDTQYF. The CDR3 coding sequence is TGTGCCAGCAGCCCTCGGACAGGGCTTGATGATACGCAGTATTTT.

V usage is TRBV11-3 and J usage is TRBJ2-3, with D possibly being TRBD1 (6 bases). The length of the CDR3 is 15 residues. The germline gives CDR1 SGHNT, CDR2 YENEEA. Trimming stripped 5 bases from V and 5 bases from J, with 17 bases between. CDR3 residues: CASSLGTTRRDTQYF. CDR3 nucleotide sequence: TGTGCCAGCAGCCTCGGGACAACGAGGAGAGATACGCAGTATTTT.

The sample holds one count of this clone. This chain uses TRBV19 with TRBJ2-3, with 11 bases aligning to TRBD2. Germline assignment: CDR1 LNHDA and CDR2 SQIVND (reference sequence). The CDR3 has 16 residues. The J segment lost 1 base and the V segment lost 5 bases, leaving 5 bases of the junction unmatched. In DNA, the CDR3 is TGTGCCAGTAGTGTCTCGACTAGCGGGGGCACAGATACGCAGTATTTT. As protein: CASSVSTSGGTDTQYF.

This clone showed up just a few times. The chain recombines TRBV24-1 with TRBJ2-1, with 11 positions matching TRBD1. Unmatched junction bases numbered 7, after V lost 5 bases and J lost 8 bases. This CDR3 contains 15 residues. Germline V CDR1 and CDR2: KGHDR, SFDVKD. In DNA, the CDR3 is TGTGCCACCAGTGGGGTCGGGGACAGGGGGTATGAGCAGTTCTTC. It is translated as CATSGVGDRGYEQFF.

This chain joins TRBV5-6 and TRBJ2-7; 7 bases are a match to TRBD1. Germline V gene lookup returns CDR1 SGHDT and CDR2 YYEEEE. The ends lost 2 bases at V and 2 bases at J; junction bases unmatched: 4. This CDR3 is built from 14 residues. For the CDR3, the DNA is TGTGCCAGCAGCTTCCGGGACAGTCCCTACGAGCAGTACTTC. Translation gives CASSFRDSPYEQYF.

This rearrangement joins TRBV27 to TRBJ2-1; 10 bases agree with TRBD2. Germline V gene lookup returns CDR1 MNHEY and CDR2 SMNVEV (reference sequence). There are 19 residues in the CDR3. J lost 3 bases, V lost 7 bases, and 18 bases had no gene match. The CDR3 reads CASTAKGYSGRLFYNEQFF. Written as DNA, the CDR3 is TGTGCCAGCACCGCAAAGGGGTATAGCGGGAGGTTATTCTACAATGAGCAGTTCTTC.

The rearrangement links TRBV2 to TRBJ1-2; D is uncertain. CDR3 length: 12 residues. Germline values: CDR1 SNHLY, CDR2 FYNNEI. The V end lost 7 bases, the J end lost 13 bases, and 19 bases lay between the germline ends. The chain's CDR3 is CASKAESAVLTF. CDR3 in DNA: TGTGCCAGCAAGGCGGAGTCCGCTGTTCTCACCTTC.

V usage is TRBV6-5 and J usage is TRBJ1-3; no clear D gene. Looked up from germline, CDR1 is MNHEY and CDR2 is SVGAGI. Trimming cost V 4 bases and J 2 bases, with 9 bases left between them. The CDR3 runs to 14 residues. CDR3 protein: CASSLRGTGNTIYF. In nucleotides, the CDR3 is TGTGCCAGCAGTTTGAGAGGAACTGGAAACACCATATATTTT.

The chain uses TRBV7-3 and TRBJ1-1; perhaps TRBD1 as D (6 bases). CDR1 is SGHTA and CDR2 is FQGTGA in the germline V gene. The V end was cut by 6 bases, the J end by 3 bases, with 11 bases between. The CDR3 has 13 amino acids. DNA of the CDR3: TGTGCCAGCAGGTCACAGGGAGACACTGAAGCTTTCTTT. This encodes CASRSQGDTEAFF.

This clone was counted a single time. The chain links TRBV4-1 to TRBJ1-2; D ambiguous. The V gene lost 2 bases and the J gene lost 3 bases, with 13 bases spanning the gap. Germline values: CDR1 MGHRA, CDR2 YSYEKL. The CDR3 totals 15 residues. This chain's CDR3 is CASSQMSSIYYGYTF. DNA of the CDR3: TGCGCCAGCAGCCAAATGTCATCCATTTACTATGGCTACACCTTC.

This chain links TRBV6-2 or TRBV6-3 with TRBJ1-1; D is uncertain. V lost 0 bases and J lost 1, with 21 bases in between. Germline V lookup: CDR1 MNHEY, CDR2 SVGEGT. CDR3 length equals 19 residues. CDR3 nucleotides: TGTGCCAGCAGTTACTCGACTAGTAGGGCCAGGACGAGGAACACTGAAGCTTTCTTT. Translating gives CASSYSTSRARTRNTEAFF.

V is TRBV2 and J is TRBJ1-6; TRBD1 is a possible D gene (5 bases). The CDR3 extends over 13 amino acids. Trimming removed 8 bases from V and 7 bases from J, with 12 bases in between. From germline, CDR1 is SNHLY and CDR2 FYNNEI. The CDR3 region is CASLGTINSPLHF. The CDR3 region has the DNA TGTGCCAGCTTGGGGACTATAAATTCACCCCTCCACTTT.

J is TRBJ2-6 and V is TRBV2; 9 nucleotides align to TRBD1. There are 17 residues in the CDR3. The J segment lost 4 bases and the V segment lost 7 bases, leaving 11 bases of the junction unmatched. The V gene's germline CDR1 is SNHLY and CDR2 FYNNEI. As DNA, the CDR3 is TGTGCCAGCAAAAAGGGACAGGGTTCCTCGGGGGCCAACGTCCTGACTTTC. Translation: CASKKGQGSSGANVLTF. Full variable domain (missing parts from reference TRBV2 and TRBJ2-6): EPEVTQTPSHQVTQMGQEVILRCVPISNHLYFYWYRQILGQKVEFLVSFYNNEISEKSEIFDDQFSVERPDGSNFTLKIRSTKLEDSAMYFCASKKGQGSSGANVLTFGAGSRLTVL.

The gene calls are TRBV5-1 and TRBJ1-1; D perhaps matches TRBD1 (5 bases). CDR1 SGHRS and CDR2 YFSETQ come from the germline V gene. V lost 2 bases, J lost 0 bases, and 11 bases lay in between. This CDR3 has 15 amino acids. CDR3 residues: CASSLRTGLNTEAFF. In nucleotides, the CDR3 is TGCGCCAGCAGCTTACGTACAGGACTGAACACTGAAGCTTTCTTT.

This rearrangement joins TRBV28 to TRBJ1-2, with D possibly being TRBD1 (5 bases). Germline V lookup: CDR1 MDHEN, CDR2 SYDVKM. The CDR3 spans 18 residues. Trimming shortened V by 2 bases and J by 5 bases, and 24 bases separated the two germline ends. The DNA of the CDR3 is TGTGCCAGCAGTTTACCCCCCGGGACGACGATTGGAGGGTATGGCTACACCTTC. It encodes CASSLPPGTTIGGYGYTF.

The chain joins TRBV12-3 or TRBV12-4 to TRBJ1-1; weak D call: TRBD1 (6 bases). V gave up 5 bases and J gave up 4 bases, with 11 bases separating them. The CDR3 extends over 13 amino acids. This chain's CDR3 is CASSPGGSTEAFF. The DNA for the CDR3 is TGTGCCAGCAGTCCGGGGGGCTCCACTGAAGCTTTCTTT.

The chain couples TRBV9 to TRBJ1-6; possibly TRBD1 for D (6 bases). CDR1 is SGDLS, CDR2 YYNGEE, per germline. The V and J ends lost 2 bases and 9 bases respectively, with 18 bases between them. CDR3 length: 16 amino acids. The CDR3 loop reads CASSVRGSPPASPLHF. CDR3 bases: TGTGCCAGCAGCGTTAGGGGGTCTCCACCTGCTTCACCCCTCCACTTT.

Points on this clone: At one of its ends the junction is not consistent with the germline gene, which may arise from a read error. The chain carries TRBV6-1 and TRBJ2-1; TRBD2 aligns across 9 bases. CDR3 length: 12 residues. The germline V gene encodes CDR1 MNHNS and CDR2 SASEGT. Here the CDR3 DNA reads TGTGCCAGCAGTGATTGGACGCGGGAGGGGGTCTTC. Protein: CASSDWTREGVF.

This clone was found once. The chain employs TRBV5-6 and TRBJ2-3; 9 bases are shared with TRBD2. Germline trimming cut 4 bases from V and 7 bases from J; bases unmatched to any gene: 10. CDR1 SGHDT and CDR2 YYEEEE come from the germline V gene. CDR3 length equals 15 residues. CDR3 in amino acids: CASSPQSGRSNTQYF. The DNA for the CDR3 is TGTGCCAGCAGCCCTCAGAGCGGGAGGTCGAATACGCAGTATTTT.

Here the CDR3 DNA reads TGCGCCAGCAGCTCGCTCGGCCGAGGAGGAGAGACCCAGTACTTC. Encoded protein: CASSSLGRGGETQYF. The rearrangement links TRBV5-1 to TRBJ2-5, with D tentatively TRBD2 (5 bases). The CDR3 contains 15 residues. Per the germline V gene, CDR1 is SGHRS and CDR2 is YFSETQ. V was trimmed by 3 bases and J by 4 bases, leaving 16 bases between them.

The rearrangement uses TRBV7-8 and TRBJ2-7; D remains ambiguous. The CDR3 runs 12 residues. V lost 6 bases and J 6 bases, leaving 12 bases between the germline ends. The germline V gene encodes CDR1 SGHVS and CDR2 FQNEAQ. CDR3 sequence: CASRRVVGEQYF. The CDR3 DNA follows: TGTGCCAGCAGGAGAGTGGTTGGCGAGCAGTACTTC.

The chain employs TRBV9 and TRBJ2-2; 7 bases fit TRBD1. CDR1 is SGDLS and CDR2 is YYNGEE in the germline V gene. This CDR3 has 14 amino acids. V shed 6 bases, J shed 5 bases, and the junction held 7 bases outside the gene matches. The CDR3 DNA sequence: TGTGCCAGCAAAACAGGGGCGGGTACCGGGGAGCTGTTTTTT. Its protein is CASKTGAGTGELFF.

The chain carries TRBV24-1 and TRBJ2-2; possible D gene TRBD2, 6 bases. The CDR3 is 16 residues long. Germline V CDR1 and CDR2: KGHDR, SFDVKD. The V end lost 4 bases, the J end lost 0 bases, and 11 bases lay between the germline ends. CDR3 sequence: CATSDVTRANTGELFF. For the CDR3, the DNA is TGTGCCACCAGTGACGTGACTAGAGCGAACACCGGGGAGCTGTTTTTT.

V is TRBV29-1 and J is TRBJ2-5; 8 positions match TRBD1. The V segment lost 4 bases and the J segment 5 bases; nucleotides outside the gene matches: 6. The CDR3 spans 13 residues. Germline V gene data show CDR1 as SQVTM and CDR2 as ANQGSEA. The chain's CDR3 is CSVARTGSETQYF. The CDR3 DNA sequence: TGCAGCGTTGCACGGACAGGGAGCGAGACCCAGTACTTC.

This chain links TRBV29-1 with TRBJ1-2, with D tentatively TRBD1 (5 bases). Deletions cut 7 bases from V and 2 bases from J, with 11 bases between. The germline V gene has CDR1 SQVTM and CDR2 ANQGSEA. This CDR3 comprises 12 residues. Here the CDR3 reads CSARQSNYGYTF. The CDR3 nucleotides read TGCAGCGCGCGACAGTCAAACTATGGCTACACCTTC. Full variable domain (missing parts from reference TRBV29-1 and TRBJ1-2): SAVISQKPSRDICQRGTSLTIQCQVDSQVTMMFWYRQQPGQSLTLIATANQGSEATYESGFVIDKFPISRPNLTFSTLTVSNMSPEDSSIYLCSARQSNYGYTFGSGTRLTVV.